One sample yielded the 23 T cell receptor beta chains listed below, sequenced in a study of OX40 agonist ivuxolimab in advanced cancers. Profiled with immunoSEQ multiplex PCR; TCRdb holds only in-frame clones, not every one. The data contain about 110,000 clones, 75% to 95% of them singletons. Sequenced here: CD4+ or CD8+ T cells sorted from blood, sampled in a trial of the OX40 agonist ivuxolimab. The origin of the receptors is an adult with an advanced solid tumor such as melanoma, head and neck, liver or kidney cancer.

The chain recombines TRBV10-3 with TRBJ2-7; 11 nucleotides match TRBD2. In germline, CDR1 is ENHRY, CDR2 SYGVKD. The CDR3 totals 14 residues. Germline trimming cut 4 bases from V and 6 bases from J; bases unmatched to any gene: 5. CDR3 region: CAISGTSGSFEQYF. The DNA for the CDR3 is TGTGCCATCAGTGGAACTAGCGGGAGTTTCGAGCAGTACTTC.

This clone was recorded once. The rearrangement uses TRBV29-1 and TRBJ2-1; 10 nucleotides agree with TRBD1. CDR1 and CDR2 (germline): SQVTM, ANQGSEA. The V gene end was trimmed by 6 bases and the J gene end by 2 bases; junction bases not matched to a gene: 4. The CDR3 has 14 amino acids. The CDR3: CSVGQGGAYNEQFF. DNA of the CDR3: TGCAGCGTCGGACAGGGGGGCGCCTACAATGAGCAGTTCTTC.

The chain links TRBV9 to TRBJ2-7; 10 bases line up with TRBD2. V lost 3 bases, J lost 6 bases, and 12 bases stayed unmatched. Germline V gives CDR1 SGDLS, CDR2 YYNGEE. The CDR3 spans 16 residues. The CDR3 is CASSARRASGRVEQYF. CDR3 DNA sequence: TGTGCCAGCAGCGCCCGTAGGGCTAGCGGGAGAGTCGAGCAGTACTTC.

This sequence joins TRBV6-5 and TRBJ2-2; the D is unclear. V shed 0 bases and J shed 6 bases, with 5 bases lying between them. The CDR3 is 13 residues long. CDR1 MNHEY and CDR2 SVGAGI come from the germline V gene. The CDR3 here is CASSYSFPGELFF. The CDR3 DNA reads as TGTGCCAGCAGTTACTCCTTCCCCGGGGAGCTGTTTTTT.

CDR3 region: CASSGRTDTQYF. The CDR3 DNA is TGTGCCAGCAGTGGCCGCACAGATACGCAGTATTTT. J is TRBJ2-3 and V is TRBV2, with D hard to call. The CDR3 has 12 residues. CDR1 is SNHLY, CDR2 FYNNEI, per germline. Trimming left V 4 bases short and J 1 base short, with 3 bases between.

This chain connects TRBV4-2 to TRBJ1-2; D might be TRBD1 (5 bases). V lost 0 bases, J lost 8 bases, and 10 bases lay in between. The germline V gene has CDR1 LGHNA and CDR2 YNFKEQ. This CDR3 comprises 13 residues. DNA for the CDR3: TGTGCCAGCAGCCAAGAGAGATGGGGGGGCTACACCTTC. Amino acids: CASSQERWGGYTF.

V usage is TRBV7-3 and J usage is TRBJ1-3, with 7 bases aligning to TRBD1. The V and J ends lost 5 bases and 2 bases, in that order; junction bases with no gene match: 0. Germline V CDR1 and CDR2: SGHTA, FQGTGA. The CDR3 runs 13 residues. The CDR3 is CASSTGAGNTIYF. In DNA, the CDR3 is TGTGCCAGCAGCACAGGGGCTGGAAACACCATATATTTT.

The V call is TRBV5-1, the J call TRBJ2-1; 8 positions match TRBD2. The CDR3 length is 15 residues. The trim removed 4 bases at V and 6 bases at J, leaving 9 bases unmatched. Germline V lookup: CDR1 SGHRS, CDR2 YFSETQ. The DNA for the CDR3 is TGCGCCAGCAGCCTGGAGTTAGCGGGGTTCAATGAGCAGTTCTTC. Its protein product is CASSLELAGFNEQFF.

The gene calls are TRBV5-1 and TRBJ1-3; D gene uncertain. The V gene's germline CDR1 is SGHRS and CDR2 YFSETQ. V was trimmed by 0 bases and J by 0 bases, leaving 16 bases between them. The CDR3 is made up of 18 amino acids. This CDR3 reads CASSLARGGFDSGNTIYF. The DNA of the CDR3 is TGCGCCAGCAGCTTGGCCCGGGGAGGGTTCGACTCTGGAAACACCATATATTTT.

The V call is TRBV30, the J call TRBJ1-1; tentatively, D is TRBD1 (5 bases). This CDR3 has 13 residues. Trimming pared 4 bases from V and 3 bases from J, leaving 12 bases between. Germline V gives CDR1 GTSNPN, CDR2 SVGIG (reference sequence). CDR3 in DNA: TGTGCCTGGAAGGGTGAGGGACACACTGAAGCTTTCTTT. Encoded protein: CAWKGEGHTEAFF.

The J gene is TRBJ1-2, the V gene TRBV7-2, with 7 bases matching TRBD1. The CDR3 is 15 amino acids. Germline values: CDR1 SGHTA, CDR2 FQGNSA. Trimming removed 3 bases from V and 4 bases from J; junction bases left unmatched: 8. CDR3 protein: CASSLMGQSFYGYTF. As DNA, the CDR3 is TGTGCCAGCAGCTTGATGGGACAGTCTTTCTATGGCTACACCTTC.

This chain joins TRBV28 and TRBJ1-2, with TRBD1 as a possible D gene (6 bases). The CDR3 has 14 residues. CDR1 MDHEN and CDR2 SYDVKM come from the germline V gene. V lost 2 bases and J lost 6, with 13 bases in between. The CDR3 DNA reads as TGTGCCAGCAGTTTACTCACGGGGGGCCATGGCTACACCTTC. It translates to CASSLLTGGHGYTF.

This clone was found once. This chain uses TRBV15 with TRBJ2-4, with D possibly matching TRBD1 (6 bases). Trimming stripped 3 bases from V and 0 bases from J, with 9 bases between. The V gene's germline CDR1 is LNHNV and CDR2 YYDKDF (reference sequence). The CDR3 totals 15 residues. The CDR3 here is CATSSPGEAKNIQYF. The CDR3 nucleotides read TGTGCCACCAGCAGCCCAGGGGAAGCCAAAAACATTCAGTACTTC.

The chain is built from TRBV7-9 and TRBJ1-1; no firm D call. Trimming pared 0 bases from V and 1 base from J, leaving 6 bases between. The CDR3 is 14 residues long. CDR1 is SEHNR, CDR2 FQNEAQ, per germline (reference sequence). The CDR3 bases are TGTGCCAGCAGCTTAGCGCCGCAGAACACTGAAGCTTTCTTT. It encodes CASSLAPQNTEAFF.

In its sample, this clone was seen once. The chain employs TRBV9 and TRBJ1-2; the D is unclear. V was cut by 0 bases and J by 7 bases, with 19 bases left in between. CDR3 length: 16 residues. From germline, CDR1 is SGDLS and CDR2 YYNGEE. The CDR3 here is CASSVGGRETMGGYTF. The CDR3 nucleotides read TGTGCCAGCAGCGTAGGAGGGAGGGAAACTATGGGTGGCTACACCTTC.

CDR3 loop: CASRTDRGNYNEQFF. The CDR3 DNA is TGTGCCAGTAGGACGGACAGGGGCAACTACAATGAGCAGTTCTTC. This sequence joins TRBV19 and TRBJ2-1; 9 bases fit TRBD1. V lost 6 bases and J lost 3; bases outside the gene matches: 6. The CDR3 is made up of 15 amino acids. Germline-derived CDR1 and CDR2 are LNHDA and SQIVND (reference sequence).

CDR3 in amino acids: CASSEWQLNTEAFF. The CDR3, as DNA: TGTGCCAGCAGTGAATGGCAGCTGAACACTGAAGCTTTCTTT. The rearrangement links TRBV6-1 to TRBJ1-1; no definite D call. Per germline, CDR1 MNHNS and CDR2 SASEGT. The CDR3 extends over 14 amino acids. V lost 2 bases and J 0 bases, leaving 7 bases between the germline ends.

The chain employs TRBV14 and TRBJ2-1, with D unresolved. Trimming stripped 3 bases from V and 2 bases from J, with 5 bases between. The length of the CDR3 is 13 residues. Germline V lookup: CDR1 SGHDN, CDR2 FVKESK. The CDR3 DNA follows: TGTGCCAGCAGCCAGGGCACCTACAATGAGCAGTTCTTC. This translates into CASSQGTYNEQFF.

This clone occurred once. This chain uses TRBV10-1 with TRBJ2-3; no clear D. Per the germline V gene, CDR1 is WNHNN and CDR2 is SYGVQD (reference sequence). This CDR3 contains 15 residues. V lost 2 bases to trimming and J lost 1 base, with 10 bases between them. CDR3 in DNA: TGCGCCAGCAGTGAGGGAGCGCCCCGCACAGATACGCAGTATTTT. This sequence encodes CASSEGAPRTDTQYF.

This rearrangement joins TRBV7-9 to TRBJ1-2, with D uncertain. The CDR3 is made up of 14 amino acids. V was clipped by 3 bases and J by 3 bases, with 11 bases between them. Germline V lookup: CDR1 SEHNR, CDR2 FQNEAQ (reference sequence). CDR3 in amino acids: CASSFRENDYGYTF. Here the CDR3 DNA reads TGTGCCAGCAGCTTTAGAGAGAACGACTATGGCTACACCTTC.

The rearrangement uses TRBV29-1 and TRBJ2-5, with D perhaps TRBD1 (5 bases). Trimming stripped 4 bases from V and 2 bases from J, with 8 bases between. The CDR3 contains 12 residues. The V gene's germline CDR1 is SQVTM and CDR2 ANQGSEA. CDR3 nucleotides: TGCAGCGTTGTGGGGCCTCAAGAGACCCAGTACTTC. This encodes CSVVGPQETQYF.

This chain connects TRBV10-3 to TRBJ1-1; D remains ambiguous. The CDR3 sequence is 14 residues long. The V end lost 3 bases, the J end lost 1 base, and 9 bases lay between the germline ends. Germline V lookup: CDR1 ENHRY, CDR2 SYGVKD. CDR3 nucleotide sequence: TGTGCCATCAGTGACCAACAGACGAACACTGAAGCTTTCTTT. As protein: CAISDQQTNTEAFF.

The V and J genes are TRBV9 and TRBJ1-4, with D maybe TRBD1 (5 bases). This CDR3 has 15 residues. Germline-derived CDR1 and CDR2 are SGDLS and YYNGEE. V lost 2 bases and J 5 bases, leaving 13 bases between the germline ends. The CDR3 sequence: CASSVNYGTNEKLFF. CDR3 coding DNA: TGTGCCAGCAGCGTGAACTACGGGACCAATGAAAAACTGTTTTTT.